This T cell receptor (beta chain) is drawn from a study of CXCR3-negative and CXCR3-positive naive CD8 T cells. The wider study: With about 1.5 +/- 0.3 million reads per library, the TRB reads numbered about 135 million in total.

The study's findings and limits: Naive CXCR3-positive cells had TRB CDR3s more hydrophobic than those of CXCR3-negative naive cells. TRBV-TRBJ usage was alike in naive CXCR3-negative and CXCR3-positive cells but differed in memory cells. Much lower diversity was found in memory CD8+ cells, while both naive subsets had comparably high diversity.

The CDR3 totals 16 residues. Germline V lookup: CDR1 MGHRA, CDR2 YSYEKL. A remark on this clonotype: Its antigen is as yet unknown.

The sorting of each CD8+ T cell subset was done in triplicate, at over 250,000 cells each. TRB cDNA was prepared as libraries by UMI-labeled 5' RACE. Reprocessing the 5' RACE reads, TCRdb reports a single entry for every CDR3 protein and omits DNA. The sample totals more than 70,000 distinct CDR3 sequences. The sequence was obtained from a human donor in good health. Some clones in this sample may be carry-over from other donors' samples. The sample taken for sequencing was naive CXCR3+ CD8+ T cells from blood. Regarding subset: CD45RO-CCR7+CD27+CD95- naive CD8+ T cells expressing CXCR3 (TNR3+). V usage is TRBV4-1 and J usage is TRBJ2-1; absent DNA, TCRdb's TRBD2 call cannot be checked. This CDR3 is CASSLLTGAADNEQFF.